The text below deals with one T cell receptor (beta chain). V shed 1 base and J shed 9 bases, with 10 bases lying between them. The CDR3 is 13 residues long. Per the germline V gene, CDR1 is SNHLY and CDR2 is FYNNEI. This sample stems from a study of blood T cell repertoires in COVID-19. The wider study: Samples representing acute and convalescent COVID-19 were sourced from the United States, Italy and Spain. PBMCs, B-cell-depleted T cells, or T cells provided the cDNA or gDNA that made up the material.

Authors' methods: Quantification of nucleated cells was approximated via reference gene primer amplification. TCRdb keeps only in-frame clones here, not all; method: immunoSEQ multiplex PCR. That table gives V, J and clone size, and the DNA gave D and trimming. Of under 150,000 clones in the sample, 65% to 90% are singletons; the top ten hold roughly a tenth. Sequenced input: peripheral blood. This chain uses TRBV2 with TRBJ2-4; D may be TRBD2 (6 bases). The receptor's source is a man aged 80 or over with acute or convalescent COVID-19. The CDR3 DNA is TGTGCCAGCAGTGAAGGGCAGGGAGGCATTCAGTACTTC. The encoded protein is CASSEGQGGIQYF.